Each of the 2 T cell receptor beta chains below was sequenced from the same sample in a study of blood T cell repertoires in COVID-19 (dated by TCRdb to 2018 to 2020). Receptors were amplified or captured by the immunoSEQ multiplex PCR assay. The immuneACCESS repertoire file appears here via TCRdb, limited to in-frame rearrangements. These files lack a portion of the clones; in checked studies, under half of the deficit traces to unresolved V genes, and the cause of the others is not known. Present in this sample are around 200,000 clones, around 83% of which were seen just once. Approximately 6.1% of the sample is taken by the ten largest. Sequencing was carried out using peripheral blood. These receptors were taken from a woman aged 40 to 50 with acute or convalescent COVID-19.

The sample holds a few counts of this clone. The chain couples TRBV7-8 to TRBJ2-7; no firm D call. This CDR3 is built from 12 residues. Germline V gene lookup returns CDR1 SGHVS and CDR2 FQNEAQ. The V end was cut by 5 bases, the J end by 3 bases, with 8 bases between. The CDR3 sequence is CASSPLLYEQYF. The CDR3 DNA reads TGTGCCAGCAGCCCACTACTCTACGAGCAGTACTTC.

This sequence joins TRBV13 and TRBJ2-7; 12 bases line up with TRBD2. The CDR3 spans 17 residues. From germline, CDR1 is PRHDT and CDR2 FYEKMQ (reference sequence). Trimming took 5 bases from V and 7 from J; bases not matched to a gene: 15. The CDR3 is CASSPLLAGGPGREQYF. The CDR3 nucleotides are TGTGCCAGCAGCCCTCTGCTAGCGGGAGGGCCCGGTCGGGAGCAGTACTTC.